The TCR beta chain described here comes from a study of T-cell memory formation after mild COVID-19. The study's findings and limits: Prior to infection, memory already included some responding clones, suggesting cross-reactive memory joined. For contracting clones, CD4+ ones sat mainly in CM and EM, CD8+ in EMRA.

From the 5' RACE reads, TCRdb called clonotypes with MiXCR, one entry per CDR3 protein. The table has approximately 500,000 distinct CDR3 sequences, 25% seen once. As to this clonotype: Its matching antigen is unknown.

The specimen sequenced was PBMCs or a T cell subset sorted from them (not recorded which). The sequence came from an adult woman who had mild COVID-19 (a few samples of this study predate the infection). Cell type and time point are not known.

CDR3 region: CASGGTTSTDTQYF. CDR3 bases: TGCGCCAGCGGCGGGACAACTAGCACAGATACGCAGTATTTT. The chain carries TRBV5-1 and TRBJ2-3; D might be TRBD1 or TRBD2, each matching 6 bases. The CDR3 spans 14 residues. Trimming pared 7 bases from V and 0 bases from J, leaving 12 bases between. Germline CDR1 SGHRS, CDR2 YFSETQ.